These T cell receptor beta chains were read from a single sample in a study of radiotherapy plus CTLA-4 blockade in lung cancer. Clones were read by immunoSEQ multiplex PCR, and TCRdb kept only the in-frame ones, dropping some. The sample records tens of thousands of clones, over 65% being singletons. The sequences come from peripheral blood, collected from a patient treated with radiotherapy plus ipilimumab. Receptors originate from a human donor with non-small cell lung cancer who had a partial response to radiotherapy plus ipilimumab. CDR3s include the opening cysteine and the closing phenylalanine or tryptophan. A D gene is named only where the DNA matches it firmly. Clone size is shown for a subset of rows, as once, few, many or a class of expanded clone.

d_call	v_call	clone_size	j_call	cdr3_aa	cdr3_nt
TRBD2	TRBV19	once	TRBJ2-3	CASSPQAGGPRYTQYF	TGTGCCAGTAGTCCCCAAGCGGGGGGGCCGAGGTATACGCAGTATTTT
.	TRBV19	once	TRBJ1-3	CASRTTGGSGNTIYF	TGTGCCAGTAGGACGACAGGAGGCTCTGGAAACACCATATATTTT
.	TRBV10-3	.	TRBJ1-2	CAVRAYGYTF	TGTGCCGTACGAGCATATGGCTACACCTTC
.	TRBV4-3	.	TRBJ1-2	CASSQETGPGGYTF	TGCGCCAGCAGCCAAGAAACAGGCCCTGGGGGCTACACCTTC
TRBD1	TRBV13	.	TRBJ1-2	CASSYLTGTGGTYGYTF	TGTGCCAGCAGCTATCTCACCGGGACAGGGGGGACCTATGGCTACACCTTC
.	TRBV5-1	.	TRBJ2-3	CASGRGTAFTDTQYF	TGCGCCAGCGGCCGAGGGACTGCGTTCACAGATACGCAGTATTTT
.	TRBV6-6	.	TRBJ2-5	CASSYSWADHETQYF	TGTGCCAGCAGTTACTCGTGGGCAGACCACGAGACCCAGTACTTC
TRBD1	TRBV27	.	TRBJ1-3	CASSPGTGAGNTIYF	TGTGCCAGCAGTCCCGGGACAGGGGCTGGAAACACCATATATTTT
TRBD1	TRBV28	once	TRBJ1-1	CASIWTGRTEAFF	TGTGCCAGCATTTGGACAGGGCGGACTGAAGCTTTCTTT
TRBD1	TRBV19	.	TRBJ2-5	CASRSTWTGETQYF	TGTGCCAGTCGAAGTACCTGGACAGGGGAAACCCAGTACTTC
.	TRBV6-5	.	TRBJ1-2	CASWDTQRNYGYTF	TGTGCCAGTTGGGACACTCAAAGGAACTATGGCTACACCTTC
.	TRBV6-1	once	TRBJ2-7	CASSEAGGRDEQYF	TGTGCCAGCAGTGAAGCTGGAGGGCGGGACGAGCAGTACTTC
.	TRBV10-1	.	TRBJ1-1	CASSESSLGDTEAFF	TGCGCCAGCAGTGAGTCGTCCTTAGGGGACACTGAAGCTTTCTTT
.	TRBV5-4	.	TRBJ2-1	CASRGLDSEQFF	TGTGCCAGCAGAGGGCTTGACAGTGAGCAGTTCTTC
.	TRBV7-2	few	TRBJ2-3	CASSLGVGGPLDTQYF	TGTGCCAGCAGCTTAGGTGTGGGGGGGCCGTTAGATACGCAGTATTTT
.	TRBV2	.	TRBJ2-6	CARQESGANVLTF	TGTGCCCGACAAGAGAGCGGGGCCAACGTCCTGACTTTC
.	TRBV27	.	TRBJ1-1	CASSLRARRNTEAFF	TGTGCCAGCAGTTTGCGAGCCCGGAGGAACACTGAAGCTTTCTTT